This T cell receptor beta chain was identified during a study of early T cells in non-severe SARS-CoV-2 infection. For the study at large: Sequencing was performed on bulk RNA from unsorted whole blood, leaving chains unpaired.

This clonotype showed up many times. Attachment of unique molecular identifiers to individual cDNA molecules was performed. TCRdb fed the 5' RACE reads into MiXCR, producing one record per CDR3 protein. The sample lists fewer than 65,000 distinct CDR3 sequences; under 15% were seen once. There are 13 residues in the CDR3. In germline, CDR1 is MNHNY, CDR2 SVGAGI (reference sequence). Between the trimmed V and J ends, which lost 2 bases and 3 bases, there was a span of 8 bases. This chain joins TRBV6-6 and TRBJ2-7; D call uncertain. The sequence was collected from an adult who was a healthcare worker with PCR-confirmed SARS-CoV-2 infection or an uninfected control (not recorded which). Sequences were obtained from whole blood. CDR3 in amino acids: CASSYQTFYEQYF. CDR3 coding DNA: TGTGCCAGCAGTTACCAGACCTTCTACGAGCAGTACTTC.